This T cell receptor beta chain derives from a study of patients and donors after allogeneic stem cell transplantation. The table lists this clonotype with a few counts. Looked up from germline, CDR1 is SGHDN and CDR2 is FVKESK. This CDR3 is 15 amino acids long. V lost 1 base, J lost 4 bases, and 13 bases lay in between. TCRdb analysed the RT-PCR reads with MiXCR anew, one entry per CDR3 protein. The sample carries about a million distinct CDR3 sequences, around 17% recorded once. The chain links TRBV14 to TRBJ1-1, with D hard to call. Material for sequencing was blood, either unsorted or a sorted T cell fraction (not recorded which). This sequence originates from a human donor who was either an allogeneic HSCT recipient or a stem cell or donor lymphocyte infusion donor (not recorded which). It is not recorded whose cells these are; they may come from a transplant donor. The CDR3 is CASSQARGRVTEAFF. Here the CDR3 DNA reads TGTGCCAGCAGCCAAGCTCGTGGTAGGGTCACTGAAGCTTTCTTT.